Listed here are 14 T cell receptor beta chains from one sample, sequenced in a study of OX40 agonist ivuxolimab in advanced cancers. This table comes from immunoSEQ multiplex PCR, and its TCRdb copy is limited to in-frame clones, with some not included. The data contain fewer than 20,000 clones, more than 65% of them singletons. The specimen was CD4+ or CD8+ T cells sorted from blood, collected in a trial of the OX40 agonist ivuxolimab. These receptors came from an adult with an advanced solid tumor such as melanoma, head and neck, liver or kidney cancer.

The chain employs TRBV6-1 and TRBJ1-2; D not resolved. Looked up from germline, CDR1 is MNHNS and CDR2 is SASEGT. The germline V and J ends were trimmed by 1 base and 2 bases, with 11 bases remaining between them. The CDR3 has 15 residues. The CDR3 here is CASSEVWVRNYGYTF. The DNA of the CDR3 is TGTGCCAGCAGTGAAGTGTGGGTCAGGAACTATGGCTACACCTTC.

The CDR3 nucleotides are TGCAGCGTTGAACTATCCTACAATGAGCAGTTCTTC. Residues: CSVELSYNEQFF. The chain uses TRBV29-1 and TRBJ2-1; D gene ambiguous. Germline assignment: CDR1 SQVTM and CDR2 ANQGSEA. The CDR3 has 12 amino acids. V was pared by 2 bases and J by 1 base, with 3 bases between.

The chain is built from TRBV10-3 and TRBJ2-7, with D maybe TRBD2 (6 bases). The length of the CDR3 is 14 residues. The germline gives CDR1 ENHRY, CDR2 SYGVKD. Between the trimmed V and J ends, which lost 2 bases and 2 bases, there was a span of 10 bases. CDR3 sequence: CAISEELAPYEQYF. The CDR3 coding sequence is TGTGCCATCAGTGAGGAACTAGCCCCCTACGAGCAGTACTTC.

This clone is termed medium-sized. The rearrangement joins TRBV9 to TRBJ1-1; perhaps TRBD1 as D (5 bases). Trimming took off 3 bases at V and 3 bases at J, with 6 bases between the two ends. Germline V gene data show CDR1 as SGDLS and CDR2 as YYNGEE. This CDR3 has 12 residues. The CDR3 loop reads CASSGGDTEAFF. CDR3 DNA: TGTGCCAGCAGCGGGGGGGACACTGAAGCTTTCTTT.

This sequence joins TRBV27 and TRBJ1-1; weak D call: TRBD1 (5 bases). The CDR3 consists of 11 residues. Trimming took 6 bases from V and 7 from J, leaving 9 bases between them. Germline V CDR1 and CDR2: MNHEY, SMNVEV (reference sequence). The CDR3 DNA sequence: TGTGCCAGCAGGAAAGGGGATGAAGCTTTCTTT. It translates to CASRKGDEAFF.

The gene calls are TRBV29-1 and TRBJ2-3; D gene ambiguous. Between the trimmed V and J ends, which lost 3 bases and 2 bases, there was a span of 15 bases. Germline CDR1 reads SQVTM; CDR2 reads ANQGSEA. The CDR3 contains 15 residues. The CDR3 nucleotides read TGCAGCGTTGATGGGGTCGGCCCTGACACAGATACGCAGTATTTT. It yields the protein CSVDGVGPDTDTQYF.

The chain is built from TRBV30 and TRBJ1-1; D may be TRBD1 (5 bases). V lost 0 bases and J 8 bases, leaving 16 bases between the germline ends. CDR1 is GTSNPN and CDR2 is SVGIG in the germline V gene (reference sequence). The CDR3 length is 14 residues. The CDR3 DNA sequence: TGTGCCTGGAGTGTTTTGGTCTTCGGGGACGAAGCTTTCTTT. This gives the protein CAWSVLVFGDEAFF.

The chain is built from TRBV6-4 and TRBJ2-1; TRBD1 or TRBD2 may be the D gene (5 bases each). Germline-derived CDR1 and CDR2 are MRHNA and SNTAGT. CDR3 length: 12 amino acids. V lost 3 bases and J lost 8, with 8 bases in between. Here the CDR3 DNA reads TGTGCCAGCAGTGAGAGGGGCCATGAGCAGTTCTTC. Residues: CASSERGHEQFF.

This rearrangement joins TRBV9 to TRBJ2-1; perhaps D is TRBD1 or TRBD2 (6 bases each). Per germline, CDR1 SGDLS and CDR2 YYNGEE. The CDR3 spans 16 residues. V lost 0 bases to trimming and J lost 0 bases, with 10 bases between them. In DNA form, the CDR3 reads TGTGCCAGCAGCGTAGACGGGGGCCCCTCCTACAATGAGCAGTTCTTC. The encoded protein is CASSVDGGPSYNEQFF.

J is TRBJ1-2 and V is TRBV29-1; 7 bases agree with TRBD1. Losses at the gene ends were 6 bases for V and 6 bases for J; bases not matched to a gene: 7. This CDR3 is 12 amino acids long. Germline V CDR1 and CDR2: SQVTM, ANQGSEA. The CDR3 DNA follows: TGCAGCGTATCGACAGGGCGAGATGGCTACACCTTC. Translating it yields CSVSTGRDGYTF. Full variable domain (rest looked up from reference TRBV29-1 and TRBJ1-2): SAVISQKPSRDICQRGTSLTIQCQVDSQVTMMFWYRQQPGQSLTLIATANQGSEATYESGFVIDKFPISRPNLTFSTLTVSNMSPEDSSIYLCSVSTGRDGYTFGSGTRLTVV.

The V call is TRBV7-9, the J call TRBJ1-1, with TRBD1 identical over 7 bases. V lost 6 bases, J lost 4 bases, and 8 bases stayed unmatched. The CDR3 loop spans 14 amino acids. Germline loops: CDR1 SEHNR, CDR2 FQNEAQ (reference sequence). CDR3 sequence reads: CASRTGIEGTEAFF. DNA of the CDR3: TGTGCCAGCAGGACAGGGATCGAGGGCACTGAAGCTTTCTTT.

This clone has just one count. The V and J genes are TRBV18 and TRBJ2-2, with 9 bases that match TRBD2. CDR3 size: 16 residues. The germline gives CDR1 KGHSH, CDR2 LQKENI. After removal of 0 bases from V and 8 bases from J, the junction contained 7 bases not matched to a gene. In DNA, the CDR3 is TGTGCCAGCTCACCACCGGAGCGGGGGGCAGAAGGGGAGCTGTTTTTT. It codes for CASSPPERGAEGELFF.

The J gene is TRBJ1-4, the V gene TRBV1; TRBD1, the D gene given by the table, was not confirmed from the DNA. TRBV1 is reported as a pseudogene. The CDR3 covers 20 residues. The chain's CDR3 is CTSSQTVGADCGRGNEKLFF. The CDR3 DNA is TGCACCAGCAGCCAGACGGTTGGTGCCGACTGCGGCAGGGGCAATGAAAAACTGTTTTTT.

This clone was recorded once. V and J are TRBV5-6 and TRBJ2-7; 7 bases align to TRBD1. V shed 4 bases, J shed 5 bases, and the junction held 9 bases outside the gene matches. CDR3 size: 14 residues. Germline V gives CDR1 SGHDT, CDR2 YYEEEE. The CDR3: CASSQRQGRDEQYF. The CDR3 DNA reads TGTGCCAGCAGCCAAAGACAGGGTCGAGACGAGCAGTACTTC.